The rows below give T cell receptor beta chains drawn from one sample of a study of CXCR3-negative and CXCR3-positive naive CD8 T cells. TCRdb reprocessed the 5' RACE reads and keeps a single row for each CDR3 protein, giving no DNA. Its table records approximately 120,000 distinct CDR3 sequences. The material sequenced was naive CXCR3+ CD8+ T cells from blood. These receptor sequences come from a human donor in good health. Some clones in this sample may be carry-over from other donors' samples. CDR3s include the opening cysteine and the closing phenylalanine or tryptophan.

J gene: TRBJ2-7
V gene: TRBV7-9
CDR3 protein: CASSWSDEQYF

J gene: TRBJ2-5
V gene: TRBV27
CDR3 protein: CASSLGVSSGETQYF

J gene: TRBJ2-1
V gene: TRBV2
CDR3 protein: CASSEGGTSGRNEQFF

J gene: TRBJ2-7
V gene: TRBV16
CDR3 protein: CASSQSAGTGRYEQYF

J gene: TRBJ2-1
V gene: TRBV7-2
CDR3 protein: CASSFSSNEQFF

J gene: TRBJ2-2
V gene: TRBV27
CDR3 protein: CASSLPGGTGELFF

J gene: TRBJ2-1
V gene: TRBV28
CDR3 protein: CASSGRLVRGWQFF

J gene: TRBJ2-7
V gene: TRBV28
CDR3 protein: CASSLEVSYEQYF

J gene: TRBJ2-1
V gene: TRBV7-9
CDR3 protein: CASTTPVGLAAINEQFF

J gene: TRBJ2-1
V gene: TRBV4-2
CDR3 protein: CASSQDIFDRVQFF

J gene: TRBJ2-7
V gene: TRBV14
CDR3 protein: CASSQQVTYEQYF

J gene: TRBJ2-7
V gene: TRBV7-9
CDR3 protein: CASSSGTSGSYEQYF

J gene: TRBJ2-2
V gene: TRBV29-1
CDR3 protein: CSVGLYTGELFF

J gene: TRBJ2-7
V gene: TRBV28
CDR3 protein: CASSLPWQGAVEQYF

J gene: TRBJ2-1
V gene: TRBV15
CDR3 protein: CATADRGRYNEQFF

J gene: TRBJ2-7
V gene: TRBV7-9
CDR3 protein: CASSSPNQQGSHEQYF

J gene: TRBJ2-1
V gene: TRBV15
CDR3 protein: CATRKGWDNEQFF

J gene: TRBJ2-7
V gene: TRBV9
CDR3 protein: CASSVGGSSSGEQYF

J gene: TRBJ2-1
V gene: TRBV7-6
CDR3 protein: CASSDIGTPAHNEQFF

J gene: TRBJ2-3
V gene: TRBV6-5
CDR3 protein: CASSQGQGPNTQYF

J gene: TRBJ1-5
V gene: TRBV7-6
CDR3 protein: CASSQRHRGWGNQPQHF

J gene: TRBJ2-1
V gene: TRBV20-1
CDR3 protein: CSARDPGLAEYNEQFF

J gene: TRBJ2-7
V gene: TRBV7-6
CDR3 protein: CASSLAGGRRAQVEQYF

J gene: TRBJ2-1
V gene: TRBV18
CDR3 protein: CASSPDRLDEQFF

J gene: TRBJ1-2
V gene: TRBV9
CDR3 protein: CASSSDGRTNYGYTF

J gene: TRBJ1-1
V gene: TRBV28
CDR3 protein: CASSSLWGRLNTEAFF

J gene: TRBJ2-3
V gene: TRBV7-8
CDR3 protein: CASLANSPDTQYF

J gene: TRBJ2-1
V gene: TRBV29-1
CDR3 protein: CSVEVSGPRGLYNEQFF

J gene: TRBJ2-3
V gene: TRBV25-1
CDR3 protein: CASSEYSLAGALTDTQYF

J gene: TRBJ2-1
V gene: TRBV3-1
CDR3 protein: CASSRSTGSAYNEQFF

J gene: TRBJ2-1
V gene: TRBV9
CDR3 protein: CASSFTDSWNEQFF

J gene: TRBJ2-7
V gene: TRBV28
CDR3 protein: CASSFRGRYEQYF

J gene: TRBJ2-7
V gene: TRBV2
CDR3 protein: CASKTQSSYEQYF

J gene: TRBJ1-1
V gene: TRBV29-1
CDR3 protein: CSEFRDMNTEAFF

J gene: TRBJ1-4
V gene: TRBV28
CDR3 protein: CASSIKWELFF

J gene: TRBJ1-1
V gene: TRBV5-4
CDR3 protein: CASSLGENTEAFF

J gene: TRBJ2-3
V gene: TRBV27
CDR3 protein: CASSLSASSFTDTQYF

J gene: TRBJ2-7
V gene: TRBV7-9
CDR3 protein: CASSSEWTGGYEQYF